Here is one T cell receptor (beta chain) with its context. V was shortened by 0 bases and J by 4 bases, with 6 bases between the two germline ends. Germline values: CDR1 SEHNR, CDR2 FQNEAQ (reference sequence). The CDR3 is made up of 14 amino acids. This specimen comes from a study of early T cells in non-severe SARS-CoV-2 infection. A single record per CDR3 protein comes from TCRdb applying MiXCR to the 5' RACE reads. The sample has about 92,000 distinct CDR3 sequences, less than 15% seen once. Sequencing was performed on whole blood. The V and J genes are TRBV7-9 and TRBJ2-2; D gene ambiguous. This TCR derives from an adult who was a healthcare worker with PCR-confirmed SARS-CoV-2 infection or an uninfected control (not recorded which). CDR3 DNA: TGTGCCAGCAGCTTAGCGGTGTTCACCGGGGAGCTGTTTTTT. This sequence encodes CASSLAVFTGELFF.